The 25 T cell receptor beta chains given below trace back to one sample, sequenced in a study of control samples from healthy donors and cancer patients. Method: immunoSEQ multiplex PCR; TCRdb's copy keeps in-frame clones and lacks some. The repertoire holds approximately 63,000 clones, 65% to 90% seen once, with roughly 5% in the top ten. Sequenced: blood. These receptors all come from a man between 35 and 55 years old in good health.

This clone was detected only once. The rearrangement joins TRBV15 to TRBJ1-2; no clear D. CDR1 is LNHNV, CDR2 YYDKDF, per germline (reference sequence). Trimming left V 0 bases short and J 9 bases short, with 14 bases between. This CDR3 has 14 amino acids. CDR3 residues: CATSREISGPSYTF. Written as DNA, the CDR3 is TGTGCCACCAGCAGAGAAATTTCTGGACCCAGCTACACCTTC.

The V call is TRBV7-2, the J call TRBJ2-7; 8 positions agree with TRBD1. V trimming: 5 bases; J trimming: 3 bases; junction bases outside the gene matches: 9. Germline V gene lookup returns CDR1 SGHTA and CDR2 FQGNSA. The CDR3 consists of 15 residues. CDR3 sequence: CASSTRTGRSYEQYF. The CDR3 coding sequence is TGTGCCAGCAGCACCCGGACAGGGAGAAGCTACGAGCAGTACTTC.

The chain joins TRBV13 to TRBJ1-1; D ambiguous. Trimming took off 4 bases at V and 2 bases at J, with 14 bases between the two ends. This CDR3 region has 15 residues. CDR1 PRHDT and CDR2 FYEKMQ come from the germline V gene (reference sequence). In DNA form, the CDR3 reads TGTGCCAGCAGCTCCGACCGGGAGGGAAACACTGAAGCTTTCTTT. This sequence encodes CASSSDREGNTEAFF. The full variable domain, in which reference TRBV13 and TRBJ1-1 provide the parts outside the CDR3, is AAGVIQSPRHLIKEKRETATLKCYPIPRHDTVYWYQQGPGQDPQFLISFYEKMQSDKGSIPDRFSAQQFSDYHSELNMSSLELGDSALYFCASSSDREGNTEAFFGQGTRLTVV.

The chain is built from TRBV4-1 and TRBJ2-1; tentatively, D is TRBD1 (6 bases). CDR1 MGHRA and CDR2 YSYEKL come from the germline V gene. Trimming stripped 3 bases from V and 4 bases from J, with 10 bases between. The CDR3 contains 14 residues. The CDR3 reads CASSQQGKYNEQFF. The CDR3 DNA reads TGCGCCAGCAGCCAGCAGGGGAAATACAATGAGCAGTTCTTC.

V gene TRBV15 combines with J gene TRBJ2-1, with 11 bases identical to TRBD1. J gave up 6 bases and V 0 bases, and 4 bases lay outside the gene matches. The CDR3 is 16 residues long. Germline V lookup: CDR1 LNHNV, CDR2 YYDKDF (reference sequence). CDR3 nucleotides: TGTGCCACCAGCAGAGAGGGACAGGGGGGTGGCAATGAGCAGTTCTTC. Its protein is CATSREGQGGGNEQFF.

The chain couples TRBV29-1 to TRBJ2-4; the D is unclear. V was cut by 7 bases and J by 1 base, with 5 bases left in between. The CDR3 loop spans 11 amino acids. Per the germline V gene, CDR1 is SQVTM and CDR2 is ANQGSEA. CDR3 amino acids: CSAGAKNIQYF. DNA for the CDR3: TGCAGCGCCGGCGCCAAAAACATTCAGTACTTC.

V is TRBV29-1 and J is TRBJ2-1; TRBD2 matches 16 bases. CDR1 and CDR2 (germline): SQVTM, ANQGSEA. The CDR3 sequence is 16 residues long. The junction had 12 bases not matched to a gene; V was cut back by 4 bases and J by 12 bases. The CDR3 nucleotides read TGCAGCGTTGCGCAGGTACCGGGACTAGCGGGAGGGCCGCAGTTCTTC. Residues: CSVAQVPGLAGGPQFF.

This chain joins TRBV28 and TRBJ1-1, with D possibly TRBD1 on 6 matching bases. Germline loops: CDR1 MDHEN, CDR2 SYDVKM. CDR3 length: 12 residues. Between the trimmed V and J ends, which lost 10 bases and 0 bases, there was a span of 9 bases. CDR3 in amino acids: CATQGMNTEAFF. The CDR3 DNA reads as TGTGCCACACAGGGAATGAACACTGAAGCTTTCTTT.

In this sample, this clone turned up once. V usage is TRBV7-9 and J usage is TRBJ1-1; 9 bases align to TRBD1. Looked up from germline, CDR1 is SEHNR and CDR2 is FQNEAQ (reference sequence). Trimming at V came to 5 bases and at J to 3 bases, leaving 4 bases not matched to a gene. The CDR3 consists of 14 residues. The CDR3 loop reads CASSGTGRHTEAFF. CDR3 coding DNA: TGTGCCAGCAGCGGGACAGGGAGACACACTGAAGCTTTCTTT.

V is TRBV13 and J is TRBJ1-2; TRBD1 matches 7 bases. CDR1 is PRHDT, CDR2 FYEKMQ, per germline (reference sequence). V was clipped by 3 bases and J by 8 bases; unmatched bases: 12. CDR3 length equals 15 residues. CDR3: CASSFLKGAIRGYTF. Written as DNA, the CDR3 is TGTGCCAGCAGCTTCCTTAAGGGGGCGATTCGGGGCTACACCTTC.

The V and J genes are TRBV3-1 (or the pseudogene TRBV3-2) and TRBJ2-4, with 7 bases identical to TRBD1. The V gene end was trimmed by 4 bases and the J gene end by 7 bases; junction bases not matched to a gene: 4. In germline, CDR1 is LGHDT, CDR2 YNNKEL (reference sequence). The CDR3 has 13 amino acids. CDR3 bases: TGTGCCAGCAGCCCGAGGACAGGCAACATTCAGTACTTC. It is translated as CASSPRTGNIQYF.

The CDR3 nucleotides read TGTGCCAGCAGCTCGGACACTACCTACGAGCAGTACTTC. It is translated as CASSSDTTYEQYF. The rearrangement joins TRBV7-9 to TRBJ2-7; TRBD1 is a possible D gene (5 bases). The CDR3 sequence is 13 residues long. Trimming stripped 4 bases from V and 2 bases from J, with 9 bases between. The germline gives CDR1 SEHNR, CDR2 FQNEAQ (reference sequence).

V and J are TRBV7-9 and TRBJ1-5; no clear D. Trimming removed 1 base from V and 4 bases from J, with 5 bases in between. This CDR3 spans 13 amino acids. Germline V gene sequence: CDR1 SEHNR, CDR2 FQNEAQ (reference sequence). CDR3 coding DNA: TGTGCCAGCAGCTTAGACGGTAATCAGCCCCAGCATTTT. It codes for CASSLDGNQPQHF. The variable domain in full, with the rest retrieved from reference TRBV7-9 and TRBJ1-5, is DTGVSQNPRHKITKRGQNVTFRCDPISEHNRLYWYRQTLGQGPEFLTYFQNEAQLEKSRLLSDRFSAERPKGSFSTLEIQRTEQGDSAMYLCASSLDGNQPQHFGDGTRLSIL.

This chain connects TRBV29-1 to TRBJ2-1; no clear D. The germline gives CDR1 SQVTM, CDR2 ANQGSEA. The V gene lost 3 bases and the J gene lost 0 bases, with 9 bases spanning the gap. The CDR3 is 14 amino acids. Written as DNA, the CDR3 is TGCAGCGTTGATGGTATAAGCTCCTACAATGAGCAGTTCTTC. Encoded protein: CSVDGISSYNEQFF.

The chain couples TRBV30 to TRBJ1-2, with 9 positions matching TRBD1. V lost 8 bases, J lost 5 bases, and 3 bases stayed unmatched. This CDR3 comprises 11 residues. Germline assignment: CDR1 GTSNPN and CDR2 SVGIG (reference sequence). CDR3 residues: CAGDREYGYTF. CDR3 nucleotides: TGTGCCGGGGACAGGGAATATGGCTACACCTTC.

This clone showed up just once. The chain is built from TRBV3-1 (or the pseudogene TRBV3-2) and TRBJ1-1; the D is unclear. V lost 2 bases, J lost 0 bases, and 10 bases lay in between. Germline V lookup: CDR1 LGHDT, CDR2 YNNKEL (reference sequence). This CDR3 has 15 amino acids. The CDR3 spells CASSQPRSMNTEAFF. As DNA, the CDR3 is TGTGCCAGCAGCCAACCACGGAGTATGAACACTGAAGCTTTCTTT.

V is TRBV6-6 and J is TRBJ2-3, with D unresolved. Germline CDR1 is MNHNY and CDR2 is SVGAGI (reference sequence). Trimming cost V 6 bases and J 3 bases, with 7 bases left between them. This CDR3 region has 12 residues. In DNA form, the CDR3 reads TGTGCCAGCAGATTCGGGACAGATACGCAGTATTTT. This sequence encodes CASRFGTDTQYF.

This clone appeared a few times. The chain has TRBV5-1 and TRBJ1-1, with D possibly matching TRBD1 (5 bases). V was trimmed by 2 bases and J by 0 bases, leaving 8 bases between them. CDR3 length: 14 amino acids. CDR1 SGHRS and CDR2 YFSETQ come from the germline V gene. Here the CDR3 DNA reads TGCGCCAGCAGCTTCGACAGCGTGAACACTGAAGCTTTCTTT. Its protein product is CASSFDSVNTEAFF. Based on the CDR3 plus reference TRBV5-1 and TRBJ1-1, the full variable domain is KAGVTQTPRYLIKTRGQQVTLSCSPISGHRSVSWYQQTPGQGLQFLFEYFSETQRNKGNFPGRFSGRQFSNSRSEMNVSTLELGDSALYLCASSFDSVNTEAFFGQGTRLTVV.

This clone was counted a single time. V is TRBV7-2 and J is TRBJ1-5, with D possibly TRBD1 on 5 matching bases. The CDR3 runs 13 residues. CDR1 is SGHTA, CDR2 FQGNSA, per germline. Trimming shortened V by 3 bases and J by 7 bases, and 10 bases separated the two germline ends. The CDR3 protein is CASSFRRGQPQHF. CDR3 DNA sequence: TGTGCCAGCAGCTTTAGGCGGGGCCAGCCCCAGCATTTT.

This rearrangement joins TRBV4-3 to TRBJ2-5; 13 positions match TRBD2. CDR3 size: 17 residues. V lost 4 bases, J lost 5 bases, and 10 bases stayed unmatched. CDR1 is LGHNA, CDR2 YSLEER, per germline. CDR3 nucleotides: TGCGCCAGCAGCCCGGGACTAGCGGGGTGGCAGTCGGAGACCCAGTACTTC. Translating it yields CASSPGLAGWQSETQYF.

The CDR3 DNA reads TGTGCCAGCAGTTTGACAGTACGGCCGAACACCGGGGAGCTGTTTTTT. This translates into CASSLTVRPNTGELFF. The chain links TRBV6-5 to TRBJ2-2, with D maybe TRBD1 (5 bases). CDR1 is MNHEY and CDR2 is SVGAGI in the germline V gene. Trimming stripped 4 bases from V and 0 bases from J, with 12 bases between. The CDR3 is 16 residues long.

The rearrangement links TRBV19 to TRBJ2-1; D might be TRBD2 (6 bases). Germline V lookup: CDR1 LNHDA, CDR2 SQIVND (reference sequence). V lost 6 bases and J lost 7, with 10 bases in between. This CDR3 comprises 12 residues. This CDR3 reads CASRGGTNEQFF. The CDR3 region has the DNA TGTGCCAGTAGGGGCGGGACTAATGAGCAGTTCTTC.

This clone is a singleton in its sample. The chain couples TRBV7-3 to TRBJ2-3; 15 bases align to TRBD2. The CDR3 runs to 16 residues. In germline, CDR1 is SGHTA, CDR2 FQGTGA. J was trimmed by 5 bases and V by 5 bases; bases with no gene match: 5. The DNA for the CDR3 is TGTGCCAGCAGCGCGGGACTAGCGGGAGGTCGAGATACGCAGTATTTT. This encodes CASSAGLAGGRDTQYF.

The rearrangement links TRBV27 to TRBJ2-7; D unclear. The ends were cut back, 6 bases at V and 3 bases at J, with 6 bases in the middle. Germline V gene data show CDR1 as MNHEY and CDR2 as SMNVEV (reference sequence). This CDR3 has 11 amino acids. CDR3 sequence (DNA): TGTGCCAGCAGCGGAAACTACGAGCAGTACTTC. As protein: CASSGNYEQYF.

CDR3 region: CASSLSTSGLEQYF. CDR3 nucleotides: TGTGCCAGCAGCTTAAGTACTTCTGGGCTCGAGCAGTACTTC. The chain combines TRBV7-6 with TRBJ2-7; D gene unclear. CDR1 is SGHVS, CDR2 FNYEAQ, per germline. V lost 2 bases and J 6 bases, leaving 14 bases between the germline ends. The CDR3 has 14 residues.